A selection of T cell receptor beta chains follows, all from one sample in a study of blood T cells in healthy people across ages. TCRdb processed the 5' RACE reads anew with MiXCR; each CDR3 protein has one entry. This sample has roughly 1,700,000 distinct CDR3 sequences, with roughly 27% found just once. The sequencing sample was made of blood. Receptor source: a woman aged 25 to 45 in good health. CDR3s include the opening cysteine and the closing phenylalanine or tryptophan. A D gene is named only where the DNA matches it firmly. Expanded clones are given a class, and other clones once, few, many or no size at all.

TGTGCCAGCAGCCAATCTCCAGACGGCGCCCGCATTCAGTACTTC CASSQSPDGARIQYF 15 - few TRBJ2-4 TRBV3-1
TGTGCCAGCAGCCCGATCCGGGACCCCCGTGGTGGCTACACCTTC CASSPIRDPRGGYTF 15 - - TRBJ1-2 TRBV5-4
TGTGCCACCAGTGTACAGAGCACAGATACGCAGTATTTT CATSVQSTDTQYF 13 - - TRBJ2-3 TRBV24-1
TGTGCCAGCAGTTTAAACAGCGGGGGGGATCAGCCCCAGCATTTT CASSLNSGGDQPQHF 15 - - TRBJ1-5 TRBV12-3/TRBV12-4
TGTGCCAGCAGCGGAATACAGGGGGCTGGGGGCTACACCTTC CASSGIQGAGGYTF 14 TRBD1 - TRBJ1-2 TRBV7-2
TGCAGCGCAGCCCCGGCGGCAGGCACAGATACGCAGTATTTT CSAAPAAGTDTQYF 14 - - TRBJ2-3 TRBV29-1
TGTGCCAGCGCGGATGCGGGAGGGAGCTCCTACAATGAGCAGTTCTTC CASADAGGSSYNEQFF 16 TRBD2 few TRBJ2-1 TRBV18
TGCAGCGCTTCTTCTGCAGGTACGCAGTATTTT CSASSAGTQYF 11 - few TRBJ2-3 TRBV29-1
TGTGCCAGCTCTCCAGAGACAGGGCGACGCCAGCCCCAGCATTTT CASSPETGRRQPQHF 15 TRBD1 - TRBJ1-5 TRBV18
TGCAGCGTTGTTGTGCAGGGGGCGAACACTGAAGCTTTCTTT CSVVVQGANTEAFF 14 TRBD1 many TRBJ1-1 TRBV29-1
TGTGCCACCAGTGATTCGTTCGGGAAGGCCCAGTACTTC CATSDSFGKAQYF 13 - few TRBJ2-5 TRBV24-1
TGCAGTGCAAAAGCGGGAGACACCTCCTACAATGAGCAGTACTTC CSAKAGDTSYNEQYF 15 TRBD2 - TRBJ2-4 TRBV20-1
TGTGCCAGTCGTTTCCGCTCAGGTCACAGGGAGGGCGGGGAGCTGTTTTTT CASRFRSGHREGGELFF 17 - once TRBJ2-2 TRBV12-3/TRBV12-4